The 29 T cell receptor beta chains presented below share a single source sample, sequenced in a study of Ad26.COV2.S vaccination and SARS-CoV-2 variants. Indicated treatment: some 19 received Ad26.COV2.S at low or high dose, single or two shots; five or six received placebo; per-sample allocation not given. Samples were taken on day 63 after the first vaccine or placebo injection. Profiling relied on immunoSEQ multiplex PCR, and the TCRdb table lists in-frame clones only, not all of them. The sample contains about 350,000 clones, around 88% of which appear only once. The sequences come from peripheral blood, collected in a trial of Ad26.COV2.S vaccine versus placebo. These receptors were collected from a person aged 18 to 65 who received the Ad26.COV2.S COVID-19 vaccine or a placebo.

The chain combines TRBV14 with TRBJ1-1; D remains ambiguous. Germline CDR1 is SGHDN and CDR2 is FVKESK. With 1 base removed from V and 3 bases from J, the gap between germline ends came to 21 bases. This CDR3 is built from 18 residues. The CDR3 DNA reads as TGTGCCAGCAGCCAAGGGAACTTTGGCCGGGTCGAGTACACTGAAGCTTTCTTT. It translates to CASSQGNFGRVEYTEAFF.

The chain recombines TRBV7-2 with TRBJ2-7; the D is unclear. V gave up 5 bases and J gave up 4 bases, with 18 bases separating them. CDR1 SGHTA and CDR2 FQGNSA come from the germline V gene. CDR3 length: 15 amino acids. This CDR3 reads CASSPHADVKYEQYF. CDR3 coding DNA: TGTGCCAGCAGCCCCCACGCCGACGTCAAGTACGAGCAGTACTTC.

J is TRBJ2-6 and V is TRBV6-5; D is unclear. Deletions cut 7 bases from V and 0 bases from J, with 10 bases between. Germline V lookup: CDR1 MNHEY, CDR2 SVGAGI. The CDR3 loop spans 15 amino acids. CDR3 nucleotides: TGTGCCAGCAACCCCGCGTCCTCTGGGGCCAACGTCCTGACTTTC. It translates to CASNPASSGANVLTF.

V usage is TRBV9 and J usage is TRBJ2-7; D is undetermined. The V and J ends lost 4 bases and 3 bases respectively, with 11 bases between them. There are 13 residues in the CDR3. The germline CDR1 and CDR2 sequences are SGDLS and YYNGEE. CDR3 coding DNA: TGTGCCAGCAGCCCCCTTCCTGACTACGAGCAGTACTTC. This translates into CASSPLPDYEQYF.

The sample holds a few counts of this clone. V and J are TRBV7-6 and TRBJ2-3; weak D call: TRBD2 (6 bases). The V end lost 4 bases, the J end lost 0 bases, and 11 bases lay between the germline ends. The CDR3 contains 15 residues. Germline V gene data show CDR1 as SGHVS and CDR2 as FNYEAQ. CDR3 in amino acids: CASSSGLLSTDTQYF. The CDR3 DNA reads TGTGCCAGCAGCTCGGGACTTCTTAGCACAGATACGCAGTATTTT.

J is TRBJ2-1 and V is TRBV5-1; TRBD2 matches at 10 bases. The CDR3 sequence is 16 residues long. V was pared by 0 bases and J by 4 bases, with 4 bases of the junction left unmatched. Germline assignment: CDR1 SGHRS and CDR2 YFSETQ. The CDR3 is CASSLAGTSVYNEQFF. CDR3 nucleotides: TGCGCCAGCAGCTTGGCCGGGACTAGCGTATACAATGAGCAGTTCTTC. The full variable domain, its missing parts supplied by reference TRBV5-1 and TRBJ2-1, is KAGVTQTPRYLIKTRGQQVTLSCSPISGHRSVSWYQQTPGQGLQFLFEYFSETQRNKGNFPGRFSGRQFSNSRSEMNVSTLELGDSALYLCASSLAGTSVYNEQFFGPGTRLTVL.

J is TRBJ2-7 and V is TRBV11-2; TRBD2 matches at 12 bases. Unmatched junction bases numbered 8, after V lost 3 bases and J lost 2 bases. Germline CDR1 and CDR2: SGHAT and FQNNGV. The CDR3 consists of 17 residues. The CDR3 protein is CASSLTSGSLRTYEQYF. CDR3 sequence (DNA): TGTGCCAGCAGCTTGACTAGCGGGAGCTTACGCACCTACGAGCAGTACTTC.

This clone was found once. This chain joins TRBV27 and TRBJ2-1; no clear D. Trimming took 6 bases from V and 3 from J, leaving 9 bases between them. CDR3 size: 13 residues. From germline, CDR1 is MNHEY and CDR2 SMNVEV (reference sequence). CDR3: CASRFRGYNEQFF. Here the CDR3 DNA reads TGTGCCAGCAGATTCCGTGGCTACAATGAGCAGTTCTTC.

CDR3 sequence reads: CASSEALGAGSGRFHEQYF. The CDR3 bases are TGTGCCAGCAGTGAAGCATTAGGGGCGGGTAGCGGGAGATTTCACGAGCAGTACTTC. This chain uses TRBV2 with TRBJ2-7; the match to TRBD2 covers 9 bases. The ends lost 0 bases at V and 5 bases at J; junction bases unmatched: 17. Germline V CDR1 and CDR2: SNHLY, FYNNEI. The CDR3 runs to 19 residues.

This chain uses TRBV7-2 with TRBJ1-4; D ambiguous. V lost 6 bases, J lost 3 bases, and 17 bases lay in between. Germline V lookup: CDR1 SGHTA, CDR2 FQGNSA. The CDR3 sequence is 16 residues long. The CDR3 reads CASSQAPPWANEKLFF. The CDR3 DNA is TGTGCCAGCAGTCAGGCCCCTCCCTGGGCTAATGAAAAACTGTTTTTT.

The chain couples TRBV5-1 to TRBJ2-3; TRBD2 matches 11 bases. The ends lost 4 bases at V and 2 bases at J; junction bases unmatched: 9. Germline lookup yields CDR1 SGHRS and CDR2 YFSETQ. The CDR3 spans 17 residues. This CDR3 reads CASSLTASGGPTDTQYF. The CDR3 nucleotides are TGCGCCAGCAGCCTTACGGCTAGCGGGGGGCCCACAGATACGCAGTATTTT. Supplemented by reference TRBV5-1 and TRBJ2-3, the full variable domain reads KAGVTQTPRYLIKTRGQQVTLSCSPISGHRSVSWYQQTPGQGLQFLFEYFSETQRNKGNFPGRFSGRQFSNSRSEMNVSTLELGDSALYLCASSLTASGGPTDTQYFGPGTRLTVL.

This rearrangement joins TRBV7-8 to TRBJ1-2, with D possibly TRBD1 on 6 matching bases. CDR3 length: 16 residues. Trimming pared 4 bases from V and 2 bases from J, leaving 17 bases between. Germline CDR1 reads SGHVS; CDR2 reads FQNEAQ. The CDR3 loop reads CASSSVLGQHNYGYTF. CDR3 nucleotide sequence: TGTGCCAGCAGCTCAGTCCTTGGACAGCACAACTATGGCTACACCTTC.

This CDR3 is CASSQGFRGAKNIQYF. The CDR3 nucleotides read TGCGCCAGCAGCCAAGGTTTTCGGGGGGCCAAAAACATTCAGTACTTC. The chain recombines TRBV4-1 with TRBJ2-4, with a weak D call TRBD2 (6 bases). Between the trimmed V and J ends, which lost 1 base and 1 base, there was a span of 11 bases. The CDR3 is made up of 16 amino acids. Germline loops: CDR1 MGHRA, CDR2 YSYEKL.

This clone turned up a few times. This rearrangement joins TRBV18 to TRBJ1-6; no clear D. CDR1 and CDR2 from the germline V gene are KGHSH and LQKENI. The CDR3 runs 13 residues. V lost 3 bases to trimming and J lost 7 bases, with 7 bases between them. The chain's CDR3 is CASSPGSNSPLHF. CDR3 nucleotides: TGTGCCAGCTCACCGGGATCCAATTCACCCCTCCACTTT.

The gene calls are TRBV3-1 (or the pseudogene TRBV3-2) and TRBJ1-1, with D possibly being TRBD1 (6 bases). Germline CDR1 LGHDT, CDR2 YNNKEL (reference sequence). Deletions cut 0 bases from V and 1 base from J, with 6 bases between. The CDR3 consists of 14 residues. The CDR3 reads CASSQDRGNTEAFF. The CDR3 coding sequence is TGTGCCAGCAGCCAAGACAGGGGGAACACTGAAGCTTTCTTT.

This rearrangement joins TRBV7-2 to TRBJ1-2; the match to TRBD1 covers 7 bases. Losses at the gene ends were 1 base for V and 0 bases for J; bases not matched to a gene: 5. Germline loops: CDR1 SGHTA, CDR2 FQGNSA. This CDR3 has 16 amino acids. CDR3 nucleotides: TGTGCCAGCAGCTTAGTCGGGACAGAGTCTAACTATGGCTACACCTTC. Translating gives CASSLVGTESNYGYTF. Based on the CDR3 plus reference TRBV7-2 and TRBJ1-2, the full variable domain is GAGVSQSPSNKVTEKGKDVELRCDPISGHTALYWYRQSLGQGLEFLIYFQGNSAPDKSGLPSDRFSAERTGGSVSTLTIQRTQQEDSAVYLCASSLVGTESNYGYTFGSGTRLTVV.

J is TRBJ1-1 and V is TRBV29-1, with TRBD1 matching 10 bases. CDR3 size: 13 residues. Germline-derived CDR1 and CDR2 are SQVTM and ANQGSEA. V lost 6 bases, J lost 5 bases, and 6 bases stayed unmatched. The CDR3 region is CSVRGTGVTEAFF. Here the CDR3 DNA reads TGCAGCGTGAGGGGGACAGGGGTTACTGAAGCTTTCTTT.

J is TRBJ2-5 and V is TRBV5-4; 7 positions match TRBD2. The CDR3 is 16 amino acids. The V gene's germline CDR1 is SGHNT and CDR2 YYREEE (reference sequence). Losses at the gene ends were 3 bases for V and 1 base for J; bases not matched to a gene: 9. The CDR3 sequence: CASSWTWTRTQETQYF. In nucleotides, the CDR3 is TGTGCCAGCAGCTGGACATGGACTAGAACCCAAGAGACCCAGTACTTC.

J is TRBJ2-1 and V is TRBV4-1; 12 positions match TRBD2. The CDR3 has 15 residues. The J segment lost 4 bases and the V segment lost 4 bases, leaving 2 bases of the junction unmatched. Germline CDR1 is MGHRA and CDR2 is YSYEKL. In DNA, the CDR3 is TGCGCCAGCAGCCGGACTAGCGGGGAATACAATGAGCAGTTCTTC. Translating it yields CASSRTSGEYNEQFF.

The rearrangement joins TRBV24-1 to TRBJ1-5; D is perhaps TRBD1 (5 bases). The CDR3 totals 16 residues. Trimming left V 3 bases short and J 9 bases short, with 20 bases between. In germline, CDR1 is KGHDR, CDR2 SFDVKD. In DNA, the CDR3 is TGTGCCACCAGTGATCCGGATGACAGTAGTAGTCCGCCCCAGCATTTT. It yields the protein CATSDPDDSSSPPQHF.

This chain joins TRBV7-2 and TRBJ2-2, with 9 bases aligning to TRBD2. This CDR3 spans 15 amino acids. Germline V gives CDR1 SGHTA, CDR2 FQGNSA. The V segment lost 3 bases and the J segment 6 bases; nucleotides outside the gene matches: 5. In DNA, the CDR3 is TGTGCCAGCAGCTTTACCGCGGGAGGGGCCGGGGAGCTGTTTTTT. It encodes CASSFTAGGAGELFF. The variable domain in full, with the rest retrieved from reference TRBV7-2 and TRBJ2-2, is GAGVSQSPSNKVTEKGKDVELRCDPISGHTALYWYRQSLGQGLEFLIYFQGNSAPDKSGLPSDRFSAERTGGSVSTLTIQRTQQEDSAVYLCASSFTAGGAGELFFGEGSRLTVL.

This clone showed up just once. The chain employs TRBV7-8 and TRBJ1-4; possibly TRBD1 for D (5 bases). CDR3 length: 14 residues. Germline V gene data show CDR1 as SGHVS and CDR2 as FQNEAQ. V lost 5 bases and J lost 5, with 12 bases in between. The CDR3 here is CASSPTPGNEKLFF. The CDR3 bases are TGTGCCAGCAGCCCCACCCCAGGGAATGAAAAACTGTTTTTT.

This sequence joins TRBV3-1 (or the pseudogene TRBV3-2) and TRBJ1-3, with D perhaps matching TRBD1 (5 bases). The CDR3 has 15 amino acids. Germline V gene lookup returns CDR1 LGHDT and CDR2 YNNKEL (reference sequence). The V gene lost 2 bases and the J gene lost 1 base, with 9 bases spanning the gap. The CDR3 spells CASSQQGLSGNTIYF. The CDR3, as DNA: TGTGCCAGCAGCCAACAGGGATTGTCTGGAAACACCATATATTTT.

As concerns this clone: At one end, the junction sequence differs from germline, possibly due to a read error. This chain connects TRBV7-3 to TRBJ1-5, with D maybe TRBD1 (5 bases). Germline V gene data show CDR1 as SGHTA and CDR2 as FQGTGA. The CDR3 has 16 residues. In nucleotides, the CDR3 is TGTGCCGGCAGACAGAGCGTTACCAATAGCAATCAGCCCCAGCATTTT. As protein: CAGRQSVTNSNQPQHF. Full variable domain (outside the CDR3, taken from reference TRBV7-3 and TRBJ1-5): GAGVSQTPSNKVTEKGKYVELRCDPISGHTALYWYRQSLGQGPEFLIYFQGTGAADDSGLPNDRFFAVRPEGSVSTLKIQRTERGDSAVYLCAGRQSVTNSNQPQHFGDGTRLSIL.

The chain links TRBV5-1 to TRBJ2-3; TRBD1 matches at 7 bases. V was clipped by 5 bases and J by 1 base; unmatched bases: 7. This CDR3 has 15 residues. Germline V gene data show CDR1 as SGHRS and CDR2 as YFSETQ. This CDR3 reads CASRTFQGGTDTQYF. The CDR3 coding sequence is TGCGCCAGCAGAACTTTTCAGGGGGGCACAGATACGCAGTATTTT.

The chain employs TRBV2 and TRBJ2-3; the match to TRBD2 covers 7 bases. The CDR3 length is 14 residues. The V gene end was trimmed by 10 bases and the J gene end by 1 base; junction bases not matched to a gene: 8. CDR1 and CDR2 (germline): SNHLY, FYNNEI. The CDR3 region is CATRRAGGTDTQYF. CDR3 in DNA: TGTGCCACCCGCCGCGCGGGAGGCACAGATACGCAGTATTTT.

This clone has a single count. In DNA form, the CDR3 reads TGTGCCAGCAGTTTCCTCCGGGGAGCTGGCTACACCTTC. Protein: CASSFLRGAGYTF. The gene calls are TRBV28 and TRBJ1-2; D gene uncertain. V lost 3 bases to trimming and J lost 7 bases, with 12 bases between them. In germline, CDR1 is MDHEN, CDR2 SYDVKM. The CDR3 has 13 amino acids.

This chain links TRBV12-3 or TRBV12-4 with TRBJ1-5; the D is unclear. The CDR3 sequence is 12 residues long. V shed 2 bases and J shed 6 bases, with 5 bases lying between them. CDR3 region: CASSLLGQPQHF. The CDR3 DNA follows: TGTGCCAGCAGTTTACTAGGTCAGCCCCAGCATTTT.

V usage is TRBV10-3 and J usage is TRBJ2-3, with 10 bases lining up with TRBD2. The CDR3 spans 15 residues. Germline V CDR1 and CDR2: ENHRY, SYGVKD. V lost 6 bases and J lost 3; bases outside the gene matches: 6. The CDR3 sequence is CAIRASGGATDTQYF. DNA of the CDR3: TGTGCCATCAGGGCGAGCGGGGGGGCAACAGATACGCAGTATTTT.